This passage covers 26 T cell receptor beta chains from one sample sequenced in a study of T-cell memory formation after mild COVID-19. Each CDR3 protein gets one entry after TCRdb re-called the 5' RACE reads with MiXCR. The sample holds 300,000 to 350,000 distinct CDR3 sequences; just under 20% are singletons and the top ten take under 25%. The sequencing sample was made of PBMCs or a T cell subset sorted from them (not recorded which). The source of these receptors is a man aged 18 to 29 who had mild COVID-19 (a few samples of this study predate the infection). Cell type and time point are not known.

This rearrangement joins TRBV27 to TRBJ2-5; 14 bases fit TRBD2. CDR3 size: 17 residues. V trimming: 7 bases; J trimming: 2 bases; junction bases outside the gene matches: 9. Germline lookup yields CDR1 MNHEY and CDR2 SMNVEV (reference sequence). CDR3 in DNA: TGTGCCAGCAAGACCGGACTAGCGGGGGGCCCTCAAGAGACCCAGTACTTC. Its protein product is CASKTGLAGGPQETQYF.

This clonotype appeared a few times. The genes are TRBV20-1 and TRBJ1-5, with D uncertain. The CDR3 covers 13 residues. Germline-derived CDR1 and CDR2 are DFQATT and SNEGSKA (reference sequence). V lost 6 bases and J lost 3, with 12 bases in between. In nucleotides, the CDR3 is TGCAGTGCAACCAGTTTAACCAATCAGCCCCAGCATTTT. Its protein is CSATSLTNQPQHF.

This clonotype was observed a few times. The V gene is TRBV28, the J gene TRBJ2-5; D is unresolved. The CDR3 spans 13 residues. V gave up 5 bases and J gave up 1 base, with 8 bases separating them. The V gene's germline CDR1 is MDHEN and CDR2 SYDVKM. The CDR3 loop is CASSVSVQETQYF. The DNA of the CDR3 is TGTGCCAGCAGTGTGTCAGTCCAAGAGACCCAGTACTTC.

In this sample, this clonotype turned up a few times. The chain recombines TRBV5-1 with TRBJ1-1; D might be TRBD1 (5 bases). The V end lost 4 bases, the J end lost 4 bases, and 11 bases lay between the germline ends. Germline-derived CDR1 and CDR2 are SGHRS and YFSETQ. The CDR3 spans 13 residues. CDR3 amino acids: CASSVGASTEAFF. The CDR3 DNA follows: TGCGCCAGCAGCGTAGGGGCGAGCACTGAAGCTTTCTTT.

This clonotype occurred a few times. The chain has TRBV7-2 and TRBJ1-1; 11 bases line up with TRBD1. J lost 6 bases, V lost 7 bases, and 7 bases had no gene match. Germline CDR1 reads SGHTA; CDR2 reads FQGNSA. The CDR3 is 14 amino acids. CDR3 sequence (DNA): TGTGCCAGCACCAGGACAGGGGGCGAGTCTGAAGCTTTCTTT. It encodes CASTRTGGESEAFF. Drawing the rest from reference TRBV7-2 and TRBJ1-1, the complete variable domain is GAGVSQSPSNKVTEKGKDVELRCDPISGHTALYWYRQSLGQGLEFLIYFQGNSAPDKSGLPSDRFSAERTGGSVSTLTIQRTQQEDSAVYLCASTRTGGESEAFFGQGTRLTVV.

V is TRBV20-1 and J is TRBJ2-5; TRBD2 is a possible D gene (5 bases). The CDR3 runs 13 residues. Looked up from germline, CDR1 is DFQATT and CDR2 is SNEGSKA (reference sequence). V was shortened by 6 bases and J by 1 base, with 12 bases between the two germline ends. CDR3 protein: CSASPGFQETQYF. The CDR3, as DNA: TGCAGTGCCAGCCCGGGATTCCAAGAGACCCAGTACTTC.

In its sample, this clonotype was seen a few times. The chain employs TRBV11-2 and TRBJ2-1; 10 bases are a match to TRBD1. Germline loops: CDR1 SGHAT, CDR2 FQNNGV. The CDR3 has 14 residues. Trimming took 6 bases from V and 7 from J; bases not matched to a gene: 6. The CDR3 nucleotides read TGTGCCAGCAGTGGGACAGGGGACTCGAATGAGCAGTTCTTC. It specifies CASSGTGDSNEQFF.

V is TRBV7-3 and J is TRBJ2-2; D is undetermined. Germline V gene lookup returns CDR1 SGHTA and CDR2 FQGTGA. Trimming left V 2 bases short and J 1 base short, with 8 bases between. This CDR3 comprises 15 residues. The DNA for the CDR3 is TGTGCCAGCAGCTTATGGGCCCGGAACACCGGGGAGCTGTTTTTT. Translating it yields CASSLWARNTGELFF.

This clonotype appeared a single time. The genes are TRBV20-1 and TRBJ2-1, with TRBD2 as a possible D gene (6 bases). This CDR3 is 14 amino acids long. CDR1 and CDR2 from the germline V gene are DFQATT and SNEGSKA (reference sequence). V gave up 6 bases and J gave up 0 bases, with 12 bases separating them. In DNA, the CDR3 is TGCAGTGCGCCCCGGGGGAGCTCCTACAATGAGCAGTTCTTC. Translation gives CSAPRGSSYNEQFF.

The chain is built from TRBV6-5 and TRBJ1-3; D might be TRBD1 (5 bases). V lost 0 bases and J lost 4, with 13 bases in between. This CDR3 comprises 16 residues. Per the germline V gene, CDR1 is MNHEY and CDR2 is SVGAGI. The CDR3 DNA reads TGTGCCAGCAGTTACTCGACAGAAATTGCCGGAAACACCATATATTTT. It specifies CASSYSTEIAGNTIYF.

This clonotype was observed a few times. The chain uses TRBV28 and TRBJ2-7, with 7 bases matching TRBD1. There are 13 residues in the CDR3. Germline trimming cut 6 bases from V and 0 bases from J; bases unmatched to any gene: 2. Germline CDR1 and CDR2: MDHEN and SYDVKM. CDR3 in DNA: TGTGCCAGCAGGGGACAGAGCTCCTACGAGCAGTACGTC. Translation: CASRGQSSYEQYV.

This clonotype was picked up one time. The rearrangement uses TRBV30 and TRBJ2-2, with TRBD2 matching 10 bases. CDR1 is GTSNPN and CDR2 is SVGIG in the germline V gene (reference sequence). With V trimmed by 3 bases and J by 7 bases, 5 bases remained unmatched. The CDR3 sequence is 14 residues long. CDR3 sequence: CAWSAGTSVGELFF. The CDR3 nucleotides are TGTGCCTGGAGCGCGGGGACTAGCGTCGGGGAGCTGTTTTTT.

A few counts support this clonotype. The genes are TRBV24-1 and TRBJ2-1; 7 positions match TRBD2. Germline V CDR1 and CDR2: KGHDR, SFDVKD. This CDR3 comprises 16 residues. The V and J ends lost 3 bases and 7 bases, in that order; junction bases with no gene match: 11. The chain's CDR3 is CATSDPGGTKPNEQFF. CDR3 nucleotides: TGTGCCACCAGTGATCCGGGCGGGACTAAACCTAATGAGCAGTTCTTC.

The chain carries TRBV7-9 and TRBJ2-7, with D uncertain. The V and J ends lost 5 bases and 3 bases respectively, with 8 bases between them. Germline CDR1 reads SEHNR; CDR2 reads FQNEAQ (reference sequence). The CDR3 sequence is 12 residues long. In DNA form, the CDR3 reads TGTGCCAGCAGCGGAGACGGCTACGAGCAGTACTTC. The encoded protein is CASSGDGYEQYF.

This clonotype was seen at least ten times. The chain joins TRBV14 to TRBJ2-7; D remains unclear. CDR1 is SGHDN and CDR2 is FVKESK in the germline V gene. CDR3 length equals 12 residues. V dropped 8 bases and J dropped 6 bases, with 14 bases sitting between them. The CDR3: CASVMSALEQYV. DNA of the CDR3: TGTGCCAGCGTTATGTCTGCACTCGAGCAGTACGTC.

This clonotype occurred a few times. The chain uses TRBV6-5 and TRBJ1-1; D possibly corresponds to TRBD1 (5 bases). CDR1 is MNHEY and CDR2 is SVGAGI in the germline V gene. There are 14 residues in the CDR3. The V gene lost 7 bases and the J gene lost 4 bases, with 16 bases spanning the gap. Written as DNA, the CDR3 is TGTGCCAGCACTGCGCCCGGCAGGGCCACTGAAGCTTTCTTT. The encoded protein is CASTAPGRATEAFF.

This clonotype has a handful of counts. The chain joins TRBV7-9 to TRBJ2-1; D perhaps matches TRBD1 (6 bases). The CDR3 consists of 16 residues. The germline CDR1 and CDR2 sequences are SEHNR and FQNEAQ (reference sequence). V was clipped by 5 bases and J by 4 bases, with 18 bases between them. The CDR3 sequence is CASSDRSLRGYNEQFF. For the CDR3, the DNA is TGTGCCAGCAGCGACAGGTCTCTGAGGGGTTACAATGAGCAGTTCTTC.

The chain carries TRBV28 and TRBJ2-7; 7 bases fit TRBD1. The CDR3 is made up of 13 amino acids. The germline CDR1 and CDR2 sequences are MDHEN and SYDVKM. V gave up 7 bases and J gave up 4 bases; unmatched junction bases: 7. CDR3 sequence (DNA): TGTGCCAGCACCGCCGCAGGGGGTTACGAGCAGTACGTC. As protein: CASTAAGGYEQYV.

The gene calls are TRBV4-2 and TRBJ1-2, with D tentatively TRBD1 (5 bases). Between the trimmed V and J ends, which lost 2 bases and 6 bases, there was a span of 13 bases. The CDR3 spans 14 residues. Germline V gene sequence: CDR1 LGHNA, CDR2 YNFKEQ. The CDR3 DNA follows: TGTGCCAGCAGCCAAAGCGGGGGGACTCATGGCTACACCTTC. This sequence encodes CASSQSGGTHGYTF.

The rearrangement links TRBV6-2 or TRBV6-3 to TRBJ2-7; D might be TRBD1 or TRBD2, each matching 5 bases. The ends were cut back, 6 bases at V and 4 bases at J, with 16 bases in the middle. This CDR3 is built from 14 residues. The germline V gene has CDR1 MNHEY and CDR2 SVGEGT. Written as DNA, the CDR3 is TGTGCCAGCAGATCACTACTAGAGGGGTACGAGCAGTACGTC. Translated: CASRSLLEGYEQYV.

This clonotype was recorded a few times. J is TRBJ2-2 and V is TRBV12-3 or TRBV12-4; 8 positions match TRBD1. Unmatched junction bases numbered 7, after V lost 4 bases and J lost 6 bases. The CDR3 covers 15 residues. The CDR3 here is CASSSPGQGAGELFF. CDR3 nucleotides: TGTGCCAGCAGTTCCCCTGGACAGGGAGCCGGGGAGCTGTTTTTT.

CDR3 DNA: TGCGCCAGCAGCCAGAGGAGGCCGCGCCTAGATTCCTACGAGCAGTACGTC. Translation gives CASSQRRPRLDSYEQYV. The J gene is TRBJ2-7, the V gene TRBV4-3, with D possibly being TRBD2 (5 bases). V shed 3 bases and J shed 1 base, with 19 bases lying between them. The CDR3 is 17 amino acids. Germline-derived CDR1 and CDR2 are LGHNA and YSLEER.

The chain combines TRBV27 with TRBJ2-7; D perhaps matches TRBD1 (6 bases). CDR3 length: 11 residues. Per germline, CDR1 MNHEY and CDR2 SMNVEV (reference sequence). Trimming shortened V by 8 bases and J by 5 bases, and 10 bases separated the two germline ends. The CDR3, as DNA: TGTGCCAGCTCCAGGGGAAACGAGCAGTACTTC. Translating it yields CASSRGNEQYF.

This clonotype was recorded a few times. CDR3 bases: TGTGCCAGCAGCTTTACAGGGGCTAGCAATCAGCCCCAGCATTTT. Its translation is CASSFTGASNQPQHF. The V call is TRBV7-2, the J call TRBJ1-5; TRBD1 matches at 7 bases. In germline, CDR1 is SGHTA, CDR2 FQGNSA. This CDR3 spans 15 amino acids. The junction had 2 bases not matched to a gene; V was cut back by 3 bases and J by 0 bases.

This clonotype was detected only a few times. This sequence joins TRBV14 and TRBJ2-1; the D gene is possibly TRBD1 (6 bases). V gave up 4 bases and J gave up 4 bases, with 14 bases separating them. Looked up from germline, CDR1 is SGHDN and CDR2 is FVKESK. The CDR3 extends over 15 amino acids. CDR3 sequence reads: CASSPVWTEYNEQFF. The CDR3 DNA follows: TGTGCCAGCAGCCCTGTCTGGACAGAATACAATGAGCAGTTCTTC.

This rearrangement joins TRBV4-2 to TRBJ1-4, with D possibly TRBD1 on 5 matching bases. Trimming stripped 0 bases from V and 11 bases from J, with 16 bases between. CDR1 and CDR2 from the germline V gene are LGHNA and YNFKEQ. The CDR3 totals 15 residues. The CDR3 sequence is CASSQEGQGITKLFF. DNA for the CDR3: TGTGCCAGCAGCCAAGAAGGTCAGGGTATAACCAAACTGTTTTTT.